The 9 T cell receptor beta chains in this list originate from one sample, sequenced in a study of cytomegalovirus exposure and HLA in healthy donors. PCR used 60 Vbeta primers and 13 Jbeta primers. Produced via immunoSEQ multiplex PCR; TCRdb's table is partial and in-frame only. Seen here are about 120,000 clones, over 75% observed once, and the top ten hold approximately 4.5%. Sequencing was performed on PBMCs. The receptor set was obtained from a male donor in good health and CMV-seropositive.

The rearrangement uses TRBV6-6 and TRBJ2-5, with D possibly matching TRBD1 (6 bases). The CDR3 runs 14 residues. V lost 8 bases and J lost 1, with 14 bases in between. CDR1 is MNHNY and CDR2 is SVGAGI in the germline V gene (reference sequence). The CDR3 DNA follows: TGTGCCAGCGCGACACAGGGCGGCCAAGAGACCCAGTACTTC. This sequence encodes CASATQGGQETQYF.

This clone was picked up one time. The chain is built from TRBV19 and TRBJ2-1; TRBD1 is a possible D gene (5 bases). This CDR3 has 15 amino acids. Germline V gene sequence: CDR1 LNHDA, CDR2 SQIVND (reference sequence). V was clipped by 3 bases and J by 4 bases, with 13 bases between them. CDR3 protein: CASSIFMDNYNEQFF. CDR3 coding DNA: TGTGCCAGTAGTATTTTTATGGACAATTACAATGAGCAGTTCTTC.

The CDR3 reads CASSSVPRGDTQYF. In nucleotides, the CDR3 is TGTGCCAGCAGCTCCGTCCCTAGGGGAGATACGCAGTATTTT. The chain recombines TRBV7-3 with TRBJ2-3, with a tentative D call TRBD1 (5 bases). Germline V CDR1 and CDR2: SGHTA, FQGTGA. The CDR3 is 14 amino acids. V was pared by 4 bases and J by 5 bases, with 13 bases between.

J is TRBJ2-1 and V is TRBV13; a possible D gene is TRBD2 (6 bases). This CDR3 has 14 residues. The germline CDR1 and CDR2 sequences are PRHDT and FYEKMQ (reference sequence). V was clipped by 4 bases and J by 4 bases, with 11 bases between them. The CDR3 DNA reads TGTGCCAGCAGCTCCCGACTAGGTTACAATGAGCAGTTCTTC. Protein: CASSSRLGYNEQFF.

In this sample, this clone turned up once. This chain joins TRBV7-8 and TRBJ2-1, with 10 bases aligning to TRBD2. The CDR3 is 18 amino acids. V was pared by 4 bases and J by 7 bases, with 16 bases of the junction left unmatched. Per the germline V gene, CDR1 is SGHVS and CDR2 is FQNEAQ. CDR3 residues: CASSYRQGYSGRTNEQFF. The CDR3 DNA reads TGTGCCAGCAGCTACCGACAGGGGTATAGCGGGAGGACGAATGAGCAGTTCTTC. The variable domain in full, completed from reference TRBV7-8 and TRBJ2-1, reads GAGVSQSPRYKVAKRGQDVALRCDPISGHVSLFWYQQALGQGPEFLTYFQNEAQLDKSGLPSDRFFAERPEGSVSTLKIQRTQQEDSAVYLCASSYRQGYSGRTNEQFFGPGTRLTVL.

The rearrangement joins TRBV30 to TRBJ2-7, with 9 bases aligning to TRBD2. V gave up 2 bases and J gave up 4 bases; unmatched junction bases: 6. Germline CDR1 and CDR2: GTSNPN and SVGIG (reference sequence). This CDR3 contains 14 residues. CDR3 loop: CAWSPGTSHYEQYF. The CDR3 DNA reads TGTGCCTGGAGTCCCGGGACTAGCCATTACGAGCAGTACTTC.

This chain uses TRBV6-5 with TRBJ2-3, with 8 bases that match TRBD2. With 6 bases clipped from V and 5 bases from J, the junction kept 7 bases outside the gene matches. The CDR3 loop spans 14 amino acids. Germline CDR1 and CDR2: MNHEY and SVGAGI. In DNA form, the CDR3 reads TGTGCCAGCAGCCGCGATGGGACTAGAGATACGCAGTATTTT. Protein product: CASSRDGTRDTQYF.

The chain links TRBV5-1 to TRBJ1-2, with 9 bases matching TRBD1. The CDR3 is 15 amino acids. The germline V gene encodes CDR1 SGHRS and CDR2 YFSETQ. V dropped 4 bases and J dropped 4; count of bases not matched to a gene: 8. DNA of the CDR3: TGCGCCAGCAGCCGTCCCGGGACAGGGTTCTATGGCTACACCTTC. Protein product: CASSRPGTGFYGYTF.

The chain links TRBV7-2 to TRBJ2-1; no clear D. Deletions cut 3 bases from V and 2 bases from J, with 5 bases between. This CDR3 spans 13 amino acids. From germline, CDR1 is SGHTA and CDR2 FQGNSA. The CDR3 reads CASSFDTYNEQFF. The CDR3 region has the DNA TGTGCCAGCAGCTTTGACACCTACAATGAGCAGTTCTTC.